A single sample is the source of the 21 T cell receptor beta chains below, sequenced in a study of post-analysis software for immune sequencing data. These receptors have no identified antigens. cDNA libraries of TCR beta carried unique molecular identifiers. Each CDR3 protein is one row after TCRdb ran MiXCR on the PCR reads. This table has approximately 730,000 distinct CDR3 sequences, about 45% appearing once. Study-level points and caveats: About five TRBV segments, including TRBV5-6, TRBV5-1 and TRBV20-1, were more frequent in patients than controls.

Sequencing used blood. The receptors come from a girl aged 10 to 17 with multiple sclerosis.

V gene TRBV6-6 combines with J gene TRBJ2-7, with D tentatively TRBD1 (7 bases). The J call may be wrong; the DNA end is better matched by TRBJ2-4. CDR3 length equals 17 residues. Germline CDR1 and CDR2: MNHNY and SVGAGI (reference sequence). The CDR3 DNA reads TGTGCCAGCAGTTACGTCGGGCAGGGGGGCCCTAAAAACATTCAGTACTTC. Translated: CASSYVGQGGPKNIQYF.

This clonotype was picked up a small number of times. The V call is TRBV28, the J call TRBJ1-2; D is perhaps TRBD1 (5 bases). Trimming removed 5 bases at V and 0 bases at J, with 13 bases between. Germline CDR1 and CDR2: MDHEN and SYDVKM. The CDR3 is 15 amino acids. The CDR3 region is CASSAGDASNYGYTF. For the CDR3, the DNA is TGTGCCAGCAGTGCCGGGGACGCCTCTAACTATGGCTACACCTTC.

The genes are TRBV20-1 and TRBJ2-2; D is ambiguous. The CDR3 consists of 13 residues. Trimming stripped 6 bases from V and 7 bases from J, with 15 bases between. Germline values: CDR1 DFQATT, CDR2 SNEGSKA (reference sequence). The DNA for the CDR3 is TGCAGTGCACAAGACCCAAAGGACGGGGAGCTGTTTTTT. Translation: CSAQDPKDGELFF.

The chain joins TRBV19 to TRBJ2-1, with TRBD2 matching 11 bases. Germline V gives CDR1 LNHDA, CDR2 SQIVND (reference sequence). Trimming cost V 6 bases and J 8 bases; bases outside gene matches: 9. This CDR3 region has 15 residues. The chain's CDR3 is CASRLAGGAGDEQFF. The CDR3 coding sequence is TGTGCCAGTAGGCTAGCGGGAGGCGCTGGGGATGAGCAGTTCTTC.

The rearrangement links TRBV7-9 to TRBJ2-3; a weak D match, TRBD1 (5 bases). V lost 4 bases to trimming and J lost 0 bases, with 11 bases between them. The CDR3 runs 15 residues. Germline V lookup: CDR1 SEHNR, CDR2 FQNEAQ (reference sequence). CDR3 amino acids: CASSSTATSTDTQYF. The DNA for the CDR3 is TGTGCCAGCAGCTCGACAGCAACTAGCACAGATACGCAGTATTTT. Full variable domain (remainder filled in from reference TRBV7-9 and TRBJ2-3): DTGVSQNPRHKITKRGQNVTFRCDPISEHNRLYWYRQTLGQGPEFLTYFQNEAQLEKSRLLSDRFSAERPKGSFSTLEIQRTEQGDSAMYLCASSSTATSTDTQYFGPGTRLTVL.

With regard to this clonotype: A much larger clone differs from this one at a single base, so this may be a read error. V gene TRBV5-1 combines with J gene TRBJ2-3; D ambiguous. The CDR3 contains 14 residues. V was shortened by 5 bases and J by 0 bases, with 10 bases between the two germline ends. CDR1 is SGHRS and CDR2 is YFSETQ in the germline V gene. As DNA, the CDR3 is TGCGCCAGCAGAGTACTGACAAGCACAGATACGCAGTATTTT. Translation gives CASRVLTSTDTQYF.

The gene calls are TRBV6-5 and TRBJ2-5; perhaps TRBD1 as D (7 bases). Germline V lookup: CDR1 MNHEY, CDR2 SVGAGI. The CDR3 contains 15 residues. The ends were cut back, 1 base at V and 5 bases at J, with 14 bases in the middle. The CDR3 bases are TGTGCCAGCAGTTACTTAGGGGGCGGAGGGGAGACCCAGTACTTC. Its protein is CASSYLGGGGETQYF.

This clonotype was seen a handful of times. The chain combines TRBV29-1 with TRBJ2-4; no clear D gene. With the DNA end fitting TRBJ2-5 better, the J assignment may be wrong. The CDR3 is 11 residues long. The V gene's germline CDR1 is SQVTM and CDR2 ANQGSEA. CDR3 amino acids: CSAYEWETQYF. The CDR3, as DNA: TGCAGCGCATACGAGTGGGAGACCCAGTACTTC.

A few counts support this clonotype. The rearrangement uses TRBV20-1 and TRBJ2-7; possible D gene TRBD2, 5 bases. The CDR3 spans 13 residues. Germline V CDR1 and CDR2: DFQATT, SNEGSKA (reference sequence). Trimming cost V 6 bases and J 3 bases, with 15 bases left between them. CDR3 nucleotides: TGCAGTGCCTCGGGGATTTCTAGCTACGAGCAGTACTTC. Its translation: CSASGISSYEQYF.

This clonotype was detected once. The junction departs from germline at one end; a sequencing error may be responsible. The CDR3 region is CVSSLGTLGEQFF. In nucleotides, the CDR3 is TGTGTCAGCAGCTTAGGGACCCTCGGTGAGCAGTTCTTC. The chain is built from TRBV5-6 and TRBJ2-1; TRBD1 or TRBD2 may be the D gene (5 bases each). Germline CDR1 reads SGHDT; CDR2 reads YYEEEE. CDR3 length: 13 amino acids.

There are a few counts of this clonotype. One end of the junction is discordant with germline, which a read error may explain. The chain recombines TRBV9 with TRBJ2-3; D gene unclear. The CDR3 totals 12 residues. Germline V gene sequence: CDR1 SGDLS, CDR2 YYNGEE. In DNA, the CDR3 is TGTGCCAGCAGCTCCCTCGGTGATACGCAGGATTTT. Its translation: CASSSLGDTQDF.

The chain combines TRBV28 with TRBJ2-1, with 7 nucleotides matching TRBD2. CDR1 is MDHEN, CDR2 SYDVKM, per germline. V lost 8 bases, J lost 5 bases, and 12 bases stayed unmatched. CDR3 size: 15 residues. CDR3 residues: CASGRDHRPHNEQFF. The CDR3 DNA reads TGTGCCAGCGGGAGGGACCACCGGCCACACAATGAGCAGTTCTTC.

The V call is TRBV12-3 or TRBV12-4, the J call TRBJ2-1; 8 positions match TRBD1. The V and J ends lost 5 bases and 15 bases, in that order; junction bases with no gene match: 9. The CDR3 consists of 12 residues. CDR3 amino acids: CASSNSGGVRFF. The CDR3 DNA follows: TGTGCCAGCAGTAACTCAGGGGGCGTGAGGTTCTTC.

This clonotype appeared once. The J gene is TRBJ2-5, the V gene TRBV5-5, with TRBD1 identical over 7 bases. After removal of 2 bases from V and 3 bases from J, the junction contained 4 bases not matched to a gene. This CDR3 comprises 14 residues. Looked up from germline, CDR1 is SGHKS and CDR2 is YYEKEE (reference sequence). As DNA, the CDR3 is TGTGCCAGCAGCTTCAATACAGGGGAAGAGACCCAGTACTTC. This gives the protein CASSFNTGEETQYF.

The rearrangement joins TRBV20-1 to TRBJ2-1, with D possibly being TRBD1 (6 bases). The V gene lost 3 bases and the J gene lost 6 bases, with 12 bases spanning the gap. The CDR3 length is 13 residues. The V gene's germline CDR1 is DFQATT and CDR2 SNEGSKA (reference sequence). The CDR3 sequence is CSARGHRGNEQFF. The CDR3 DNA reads TGCAGTGCTAGGGGACATCGGGGCAATGAGCAGTTCTTC.

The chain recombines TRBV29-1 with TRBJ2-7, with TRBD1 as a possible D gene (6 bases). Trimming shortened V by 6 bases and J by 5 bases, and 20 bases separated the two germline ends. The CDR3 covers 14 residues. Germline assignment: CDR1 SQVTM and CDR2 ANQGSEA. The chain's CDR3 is CSVVQGQAPHEQYF. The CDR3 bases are TGCAGCGTAGTACAGGGTCAAGCTCCTCACGAGCAGTACTTC.

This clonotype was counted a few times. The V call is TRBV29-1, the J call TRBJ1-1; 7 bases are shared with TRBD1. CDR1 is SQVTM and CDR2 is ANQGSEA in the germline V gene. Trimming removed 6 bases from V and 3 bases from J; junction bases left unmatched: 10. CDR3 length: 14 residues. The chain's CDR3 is CSVKGQREDTEAFF. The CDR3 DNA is TGCAGCGTGAAGGGACAGCGGGAGGACACTGAAGCTTTCTTT.

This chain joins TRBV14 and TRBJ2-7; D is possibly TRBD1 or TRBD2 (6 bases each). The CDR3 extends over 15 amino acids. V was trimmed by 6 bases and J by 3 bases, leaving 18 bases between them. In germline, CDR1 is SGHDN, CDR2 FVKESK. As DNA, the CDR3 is TGTGCCAGCAGAAAGGAGGGGACATCCCTCTACGAGCAGTACTTC. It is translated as CASRKEGTSLYEQYF. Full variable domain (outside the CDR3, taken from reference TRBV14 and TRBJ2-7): EAGVTQFPSHSVIEKGQTVTLRCDPISGHDNLYWYRRVMGKEIKFLLHFVKESKQDESGMPNNRFLAERTGGTYSTLKVQPAELEDSGVYFCASRKEGTSLYEQYFGPGTRLTVT.

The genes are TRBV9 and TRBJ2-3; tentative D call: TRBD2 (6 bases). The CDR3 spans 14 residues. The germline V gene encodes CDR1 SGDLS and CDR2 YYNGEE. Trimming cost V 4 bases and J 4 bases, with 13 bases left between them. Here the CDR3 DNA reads TGTGCCAGCAGCCCCGGCGGGGCGGCAGATACGCAGTATTTT. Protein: CASSPGGAADTQYF. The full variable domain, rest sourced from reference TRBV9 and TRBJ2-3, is DSGVTQTPKHLITATGQRVTLRCSPRSGDLSVYWYQQSLDQGLQFLIQYYNGEERAKGNILERFSAQQFPDLHSELNLSSLELGDSALYFCASSPGGAADTQYFGPGTRLTVL.

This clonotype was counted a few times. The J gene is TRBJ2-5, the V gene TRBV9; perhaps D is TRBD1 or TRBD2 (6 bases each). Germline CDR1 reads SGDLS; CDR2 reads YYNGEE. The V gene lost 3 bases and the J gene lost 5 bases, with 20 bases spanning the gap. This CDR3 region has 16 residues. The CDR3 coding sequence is TGTGCCAGCAGCGCCGAACTAGGGGGGCGAAGGGAGACCCAGTACTTC. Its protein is CASSAELGGRRETQYF.

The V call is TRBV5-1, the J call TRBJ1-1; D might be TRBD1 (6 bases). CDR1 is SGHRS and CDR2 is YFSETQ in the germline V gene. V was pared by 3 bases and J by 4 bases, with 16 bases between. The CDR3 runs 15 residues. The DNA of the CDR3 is TGCGCCAGCAGCTCCCTGACAGGAGGGTTCACTGAAGCTTTCTTT. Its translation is CASSSLTGGFTEAFF.